The 22 T cell receptor beta chains given below trace back to one sample, sequenced in a study of early T cells in non-severe SARS-CoV-2 infection. One entry per CDR3 protein results from TCRdb running MiXCR on the 5' RACE reads. The data contain approximately 28,000 distinct CDR3 sequences, roughly 4.1% of them seen just once; the ten biggest clones take up 6.2%. Input material: whole blood. The receptors were sampled from an adult who was a healthcare worker with PCR-confirmed SARS-CoV-2 infection or an uninfected control (not recorded which).

J is TRBJ2-7 and V is TRBV29-1; a possible D gene is TRBD2 (6 bases). V was shortened by 7 bases and J by 6 bases, with 13 bases between the two germline ends. CDR3 size: 11 residues. Germline V gives CDR1 SQVTM, CDR2 ANQGSEA. The CDR3 is CSGRLGVEQYF. The CDR3 DNA reads TGCAGCGGCAGACTAGGAGTCGAGCAGTACTTC.

There are many counts of this clonotype. This chain uses TRBV9 with TRBJ2-3; 16 nucleotides line up with TRBD2. The germline CDR1 and CDR2 sequences are SGDLS and YYNGEE. Trimming removed 3 bases from V and 10 bases from J; junction bases left unmatched: 2. The CDR3 loop spans 14 amino acids. The CDR3 here is CASSAGLAGGAQYF. In nucleotides, the CDR3 is TGTGCCAGCAGCGCGGGACTAGCGGGAGGGGCGCAGTATTTT.

This clonotype was counted ten times or more. V and J are TRBV5-1 and TRBJ1-3; D unclear. The CDR3 spans 13 residues. V was trimmed by 0 bases and J by 3 bases, leaving 4 bases between them. Germline V lookup: CDR1 SGHRS, CDR2 YFSETQ. The CDR3 region is CASSLDLGNTIYF. CDR3 DNA sequence: TGCGCCAGCAGCTTGGACCTTGGAAACACCATATATTTT. The entire variable domain, with the rest obtained from reference TRBV5-1 and TRBJ1-3, is as follows: KAGVTQTPRYLIKTRGQQVTLSCSPISGHRSVSWYQQTPGQGLQFLFEYFSETQRNKGNFPGRFSGRQFSNSRSEMNVSTLELGDSALYLCASSLDLGNTIYFGEGSWLTVV.

This clonotype was recorded many times. This chain joins TRBV7-9 and TRBJ2-1, with D perhaps TRBD2 (5 bases). Germline CDR1 reads SEHNR; CDR2 reads FQNEAQ (reference sequence). This CDR3 region has 17 residues. V was cut by 5 bases and J by 5 bases, with 22 bases left in between. Written as DNA, the CDR3 is TGTGCCAGCAGCCCCTGGGGAGTCTCCACCCCCCACAATGAGCAGTTCTTC. Encoded protein: CASSPWGVSTPHNEQFF.

To note about this clonotype: A read error is possible here, since a much larger clone lies one base away. The chain combines TRBV20-1 with TRBJ2-1, with a tentative D call TRBD2 (6 bases). This CDR3 contains 13 residues. Germline CDR1 is DFQATT and CDR2 is SNEGSKA (reference sequence). The CDR3 DNA sequence: TGCAGTTTCAGCGGGTTCTCCTACGATGAGCAGTTCTTC. Protein: CSFSGFSYDEQFF.

In its sample, this clonotype is medium-sized. The genes are TRBV7-9 and TRBJ2-3; D may be TRBD2 (6 bases). Trimming shortened V by 3 bases and J by 6 bases, and 7 bases separated the two germline ends. The CDR3 is 12 residues long. CDR1 SEHNR and CDR2 FQNEAQ come from the germline V gene (reference sequence). CDR3 coding DNA: TGTGCCAGCAGCTTTAGCGGCGATACGCAGTATTTT. It specifies CASSFSGDTQYF.

This clonotype was counted many times. The chain links TRBV6-6 to TRBJ1-1; TRBD1 is a possible D gene (6 bases). Germline CDR1 and CDR2: MNHNY and SVGAGI (reference sequence). The CDR3 runs to 15 residues. V was cut by 0 bases and J by 4 bases, with 12 bases left in between. The DNA of the CDR3 is TGTGCCAGCAGTTACTCGGCAGGGGAGGGCACTGAAGCTTTCTTT. Translation gives CASSYSAGEGTEAFF.

The chain employs TRBV7-8 and TRBJ2-2; D unclear. Germline assignment: CDR1 SGHVS and CDR2 FQNEAQ. This CDR3 has 14 residues. Trimming removed 1 base at V and 7 bases at J, with 10 bases between. CDR3 coding DNA: TGTGCCAGCAGCTTAGATACGGGCTTCGGGGAGCTGTTTTTT. It encodes CASSLDTGFGELFF.

Many counts were recorded for this clonotype. The chain employs TRBV20-1 and TRBJ2-5, with 11 bases that match TRBD2. From germline, CDR1 is DFQATT and CDR2 SNEGSKA (reference sequence). Trimming at V came to 0 bases and at J to 4 bases, leaving 7 bases not matched to a gene. CDR3 length equals 16 residues. As DNA, the CDR3 is TGCAGTGCTAGAGATCAAACTAGCGGGAGTGCAGAGACCCAGTACTTC. This gives the protein CSARDQTSGSAETQYF.

This clonotype was seen more than once but under ten times. V is TRBV7-9 and J is TRBJ1-1; D not certain. The V and J ends lost 1 base and 4 bases respectively, with 4 bases between them. This CDR3 has 12 residues. CDR1 is SEHNR, CDR2 FQNEAQ, per germline (reference sequence). CDR3 protein: CASSLEVTEAFF. The DNA for the CDR3 is TGTGCCAGCAGCTTAGAGGTCACTGAAGCTTTCTTT.

This clonotype was found many times. J is TRBJ1-2 and V is TRBV5-1; D call uncertain. Germline lookup yields CDR1 SGHRS and CDR2 YFSETQ. The CDR3 is 13 amino acids. Trimming removed 4 bases from V and 4 bases from J, with 11 bases in between. CDR3 protein: CASSSEGGYGYTF. As DNA, the CDR3 is TGCGCCAGCAGCAGCGAAGGCGGCTATGGCTACACCTTC.

The chain joins TRBV6-2 or TRBV6-3 to TRBJ2-1; no reliable D call. From germline, CDR1 is MNHEY and CDR2 SVGEGT. The CDR3 is 12 amino acids. The V gene lost 2 bases and the J gene lost 7 bases, with 6 bases spanning the gap. CDR3 nucleotide sequence: TGTGCCAGCAGTTACGAGGTTAATGAGCAGTTCTTC. Protein product: CASSYEVNEQFF.

The chain's CDR3 is CSASTEANYGYTF. The DNA of the CDR3 is TGCAGTGCGTCGACAGAAGCTAACTATGGCTACACCTTC. The chain has TRBV20-1 and TRBJ1-2, with D perhaps matching TRBD1 (5 bases). CDR1 and CDR2 from the germline V gene are DFQATT and SNEGSKA (reference sequence). The CDR3 is 13 residues long. The V end was cut by 6 bases, the J end by 0 bases, with 11 bases between.

This clonotype has ten or more counts. This rearrangement joins TRBV5-8 to TRBJ2-7; 9 nucleotides agree with TRBD1. The CDR3 is 14 residues long. V shed 3 bases and J 5 bases; nucleotides not matched to a gene: 6. Germline CDR1 reads SGHTS; CDR2 reads YDEGEE. The CDR3 DNA is TGTGCCAGCAGCTCCCGGGACAGGGTACACGAGCAGTACTTC. It specifies CASSSRDRVHEQYF. The full variable domain, completed using reference TRBV5-8 and TRBJ2-7, is EAGVTQSPTHLIKTRGQQATLRCSPISGHTSVYWYQQALGLGLQFLLWYDEGEERNRGNFPPRFSGRQFPNYSSELNVNALELEDSALYLCASSSRDRVHEQYFGPGTRLTVT.

The V call is TRBV6-6, the J call TRBJ2-3, with a tentative D call TRBD1 (5 bases). The CDR3 runs to 16 residues. The V end was cut by 5 bases, the J end by 0 bases, with 15 bases between. Germline CDR1 and CDR2: MNHNY and SVGAGI (reference sequence). The CDR3 DNA reads as TGTGCCAGCAGTAGGACAAATCGACCAAGCACAGATACGCAGTATTTT. This codes for CASSRTNRPSTDTQYF.

This clonotype was seen ten or more times. The chain joins TRBV5-1 to TRBJ2-5; unclear D gene. CDR3 length equals 14 residues. Trimming removed 2 bases from V and 2 bases from J, with 10 bases in between. The germline gives CDR1 SGHRS, CDR2 YFSETQ. The CDR3 sequence is CASSFGNRQETQYF. The CDR3 region has the DNA TGCGCCAGCAGCTTCGGAAACAGACAAGAGACCCAGTACTTC.

This clonotype turned up a few times. The rearrangement uses TRBV6-5 and TRBJ2-5; 7 nucleotides match TRBD2. With 11 bases clipped from V and 0 bases from J, the junction kept 6 bases outside the gene matches. There are 13 residues in the CDR3. Per germline, CDR1 MNHEY and CDR2 SVGAGI. The CDR3 region has the DNA TGTGCCTCCCGAGCGGGGTACCAAGAGACCCAGTACTTC. Translation: CASRAGYQETQYF.

There are many counts of this clonotype. The chain couples TRBV11-2 to TRBJ2-1, with 7 nucleotides matching TRBD2. From germline, CDR1 is SGHAT and CDR2 FQNNGV. This CDR3 is built from 15 residues. With 5 bases clipped from V and 0 bases from J, the junction kept 4 bases outside the gene matches. CDR3 DNA: TGTGCCAGCAGCCAGGGACTATCCTCCTACAATGAGCAGTTCTTC. This encodes CASSQGLSSYNEQFF.

This clonotype has ten or more counts. V gene TRBV12-3 or TRBV12-4 combines with J gene TRBJ1-1, with D unclear. The CDR3 extends over 11 amino acids. The V end lost 3 bases, the J end lost 4 bases, and 3 bases lay between the germline ends. CDR3 loop: CASSLSTEAFF. The CDR3 coding sequence is TGTGCCAGCAGTTTGTCCACTGAAGCTTTCTTT.

This clonotype was detected many times. The CDR3 nucleotides read TGCAGTGCTAGTGATAGCGGGAGGGGAGAGACCCAGTACTTC. Its translation: CSASDSGRGETQYF. This chain uses TRBV20-1 with TRBJ2-5, with TRBD2 matching 11 bases. Germline CDR1 and CDR2: DFQATT and SNEGSKA (reference sequence). V lost 3 bases, J lost 4 bases, and 4 bases stayed unmatched. The CDR3 is 14 amino acids.

This clonotype was detected ten times or more. The chain is built from TRBV19 and TRBJ1-5; no definite D call. Trimming took 9 bases from V and 3 from J, leaving 12 bases between them. Germline V gives CDR1 LNHDA, CDR2 SQIVND (reference sequence). This CDR3 comprises 13 residues. The CDR3 loop is CASSSQVNQPQHF. In nucleotides, the CDR3 is TGTGCCAGCTCTTCGCAGGTCAATCAGCCCCAGCATTTT.

The table lists this clonotype with many counts. The chain has TRBV6-6 and TRBJ2-1; either TRBD1 or TRBD2 may fit D (5 bases each). The V gene lost 6 bases and the J gene lost 7 bases, with 16 bases spanning the gap. CDR3 length: 14 residues. Germline CDR1 is MNHNY and CDR2 is SVGAGI (reference sequence). The CDR3 sequence is CASSSPEGKNEQFF. The CDR3 DNA sequence: TGTGCCAGCAGCTCCCCCGAGGGGAAGAATGAGCAGTTCTTC.